The 18 T cell receptor beta chains in this list originate from one sample, sequenced in a study of blood T cell repertoires in COVID-19 (dated by TCRdb to the early 2020s). Preparation of the library involved the immunoSEQ multiplex PCR assay. Here the immuneACCESS table is served through TCRdb, limited to in-frame sequences with V and J called. Missing clones are a known gap in these copies; in checked studies unresolved V genes cover under half, and the rest lacks a known reason. This sample lists a few hundred thousand clones; 86% were detected once. Together, the top ten hold about 4% of the sample. What was sequenced was PBMCs or T cells enriched from blood (not recorded which). These receptors were collected from a woman aged 25 to 39 who had been exposed to COVID-19.

This chain connects TRBV7-9 to TRBJ2-1; possibly TRBD1 for D (6 bases). Looked up from germline, CDR1 is SEHNR and CDR2 is FQNEAQ (reference sequence). There are 18 residues in the CDR3. Trimming stripped 2 bases from V and 7 bases from J, with 24 bases between. CDR3 sequence reads: CASSLLPVTVRGMNEQFF. The CDR3 bases are TGTGCCAGCAGCTTACTCCCCGTTACCGTCAGGGGTATGAATGAGCAGTTCTTC.

Turning to this clone: At one boundary the junction diverges from the germline segment, which might be a read error. The chain has TRBV27 and TRBJ2-4, with 11 bases that match TRBD2. This CDR3 has 17 amino acids. The germline gives CDR1 MNHEY, CDR2 SMNVEV (reference sequence). The CDR3 reads CASSPIGWLAGGWISTF. DNA for the CDR3: TGTGCCAGCAGCCCAATAGGTTGGCTAGCGGGGGGCTGGATCAGTACTTTT.

The rearrangement links TRBV5-1 to TRBJ1-6; 9 bases are a match to TRBD1. Trimming removed 6 bases from V and 9 bases from J; junction bases left unmatched: 16. Germline V lookup: CDR1 SGHRS, CDR2 YFSETQ. This CDR3 has 17 amino acids. The chain's CDR3 is CASTTGQGGVSGSPLHF. The DNA for the CDR3 is TGCGCCAGCACAACGGGACAGGGAGGAGTGTCAGGTTCACCCCTCCACTTT.

The V gene is TRBV11-3, the J gene TRBJ2-4; D is perhaps TRBD1 (6 bases). CDR3 size: 18 residues. Trimming took off 1 base at V and 0 bases at J, with 16 bases between the two ends. Germline V gene data show CDR1 as SGHNT and CDR2 as YENEEA. In nucleotides, the CDR3 is TGTGCCAGCAGCTTAGCTGGGACATTGACCCTAGCCAAAAACATTCAGTACTTC. Its translation is CASSLAGTLTLAKNIQYF.

The chain couples TRBV7-7 to TRBJ2-1; 7 positions match TRBD1. The CDR3 covers 15 residues. J was trimmed by 0 bases and V by 5 bases; bases with no gene match: 4. Looked up from germline, CDR1 is SSHAT and CDR2 is FNYEAQ (reference sequence). CDR3 sequence (DNA): TGTGCCAGCAGCCCAGGGGGTAGCTCCTACAATGAGCAGTTCTTC. This codes for CASSPGGSSYNEQFF.

The chain recombines TRBV7-8 with TRBJ2-2; D ambiguous. The CDR3 extends over 14 amino acids. Trimming cost V 3 bases and J 7 bases, with 12 bases left between them. Germline values: CDR1 SGHVS, CDR2 FQNEAQ. CDR3 residues: CASSFSRLDGELFF. The DNA of the CDR3 is TGTGCCAGCAGCTTTTCGAGATTAGACGGGGAGCTGTTTTTT.

This clone was counted a few times. V and J are TRBV6-5 and TRBJ1-1, with D possibly TRBD1 on 5 matching bases. Germline V CDR1 and CDR2: MNHEY, SVGAGI. The CDR3 has 15 amino acids. V gave up 0 bases and J gave up 3 bases, with 11 bases separating them. CDR3 sequence: CASSYSTDSHTEAFF. CDR3 DNA sequence: TGTGCCAGCAGTTACTCTACTGACAGTCACACTGAAGCTTTCTTT.

The CDR3 spells CASSQDLSTDTQYF. CDR3 nucleotide sequence: TGTGCCAGCAGCCAAGACCTCTCCACAGATACGCAGTATTTT. This chain joins TRBV3-1 (or the pseudogene TRBV3-2) and TRBJ2-3; D unclear. The germline CDR1 and CDR2 sequences are LGHDT and YNNKEL (reference sequence). Deletions cut 0 bases from V and 2 bases from J, with 6 bases between. CDR3 length: 14 amino acids.

The V and J genes are TRBV6-5 and TRBJ2-7; a possible D gene is TRBD2 (8 bases). Deletions cut 8 bases from V and 4 bases from J, with 21 bases between. The CDR3 consists of 15 residues. Per the germline V gene, CDR1 is MNHEY and CDR2 is SVGAGI. CDR3 bases: TGTGCCAGCGATCGGGAGGGGGCGAAGTCTTACGAGCAGTACTTC. Translated: CASDREGAKSYEQYF.

The chain employs TRBV6-5 and TRBJ2-7; 8 positions agree with TRBD2. Losses at the gene ends were 0 bases for V and 12 bases for J; bases not matched to a gene: 10. CDR1 is MNHEY and CDR2 is SVGAGI in the germline V gene. This CDR3 region has 14 residues. The CDR3: CASSYSPSGGYTYF. For the CDR3, the DNA is TGTGCCAGCAGTTACTCGCCCAGCGGGGGATATACGTACTTC.

The chain employs TRBV27 and TRBJ1-6; D gene ambiguous. The CDR3 length is 15 residues. Deletions cut 10 bases from V and 6 bases from J, with 19 bases between. Germline V lookup: CDR1 MNHEY, CDR2 SMNVEV (reference sequence). CDR3 nucleotides: TGTGCCACAATGGCCGGACGGGATGCTAATTCACCCCTCCACTTT. Amino acid sequence: CATMAGRDANSPLHF.

The sample holds a few counts of this clone. The genes are TRBV14 and TRBJ1-1; 8 nucleotides line up with TRBD1. CDR1 and CDR2 (germline): SGHDN, FVKESK. The ends lost 4 bases at V and 5 bases at J; junction bases unmatched: 6. The CDR3 covers 14 residues. The CDR3 region has the DNA TGTGCCAGCAGCCCCCGGACAGGGAAAACTGAAGCTTTCTTT. Amino acids: CASSPRTGKTEAFF.

As DNA, the CDR3 is TGTGCCAGCTCACCTTCCTCGGGCAGGGGAAAGGACTATGGCTACACCTTC. Residues: CASSPSSGRGKDYGYTF. The genes are TRBV18 and TRBJ1-2, with a weak D call TRBD1 (6 bases). Germline CDR1 and CDR2: KGHSH and LQKENI. Between the trimmed V and J ends, which lost 3 bases and 3 bases, there was a span of 20 bases. The CDR3 consists of 17 residues.

V and J are TRBV30 and TRBJ1-5, with unresolved D. Germline V gene data show CDR1 as GTSNPN and CDR2 as SVGIG (reference sequence). V lost 1 base, J lost 2 bases, and 9 bases lay in between. CDR3 length: 14 amino acids. The CDR3 protein is CAWSEDSRNQPQHF. DNA of the CDR3: TGTGCCTGGAGTGAGGACTCTCGCAATCAGCCCCAGCATTTT.

The gene calls are TRBV27 and TRBJ1-5; D is possibly TRBD1 (5 bases). The CDR3 runs to 14 residues. V was shortened by 4 bases and J by 4 bases, with 11 bases between the two germline ends. The germline V gene has CDR1 MNHEY and CDR2 SMNVEV (reference sequence). In DNA, the CDR3 is TGTGCCAGCAGTTCGGAGGGGATAAATCAGCCCCAGCATTTT. Translated, it gives CASSSEGINQPQHF.

This sequence joins TRBV24-1 and TRBJ2-5, with D tentatively TRBD2 (7 bases). The V gene lost 4 bases and the J gene lost 4 bases, with 15 bases spanning the gap. Germline assignment: CDR1 KGHDR and CDR2 SFDVKD. The CDR3 runs 15 residues. The CDR3 is CATSEKGGRAETQYF. In DNA form, the CDR3 reads TGTGCCACCAGTGAGAAGGGGGGGCGCGCAGAGACCCAGTACTTC.

The chain is built from TRBV27 and TRBJ1-5; weak D call: TRBD1 (5 bases). This CDR3 comprises 14 residues. V was trimmed by 2 bases and J by 7 bases, leaving 12 bases between them. Germline CDR1 and CDR2: MNHEY and SMNVEV (reference sequence). This chain's CDR3 is CASSLGGVGQPQHF. DNA of the CDR3: TGTGCCAGCAGTTTAGGGGGGGTTGGGCAGCCCCAGCATTTT.

Points on this clone: This same CDR3 is encoded by further DNA sequences in the sample. J is TRBJ1-4 and V is TRBV5-1, with TRBD1 matching over 9 bases. CDR3 length: 14 residues. V trimming: 2 bases; J trimming: 8 bases; junction bases outside the gene matches: 4. Germline V CDR1 and CDR2: SGHRS, YFSETQ. The CDR3 is CASSFTGGGEKLFF. CDR3 DNA sequence: TGCGCCAGCAGCTTCACAGGGGGCGGCGAAAAACTGTTTTTT. Based on the CDR3 plus reference TRBV5-1 and TRBJ1-4, the full variable domain is KAGVTQTPRYLIKTRGQQVTLSCSPISGHRSVSWYQQTPGQGLQFLFEYFSETQRNKGNFPGRFSGRQFSNSRSEMNVSTLELGDSALYLCASSFTGGGEKLFFGSGTQLSVL.